The clone carrying this T cell receptor (beta chain) was recorded once. The protocol was immunoSEQ multiplex PCR, while the TCRdb copy is restricted to in-frame clones and leaves out a portion. Of more than 2 million clones detected, roughly 94% appear once; the ten largest clones hold around 1.1%. This specimen belongs to a study of shared clonotypes between healthy human individuals. Positively selected for CCR7, the CD45RO-negative cells used as naive CD8 cells excluded terminally differentiated effector memory CD45RA+ cells. The germline V gene encodes CDR1 SQVTM and CDR2 ANQGSEA. CDR3 length equals 12 residues. V dropped 6 bases and J dropped 8; count of bases not matched to a gene: 9.

The source material was naive CD8+ T cells sorted from blood. The V and J genes are TRBV29-1 and TRBJ1-2, with 7 bases matching TRBD1. This receptor was taken from a man between 18 and 29 years old in good health. CDR3 bases: TGCAGCGTCCTAAAGGGGGCTGGGGGCTACACCTTC. Translation: CSVLKGAGGYTF. Full variable domain (remainder filled in from reference TRBV29-1 and TRBJ1-2): SAVISQKPSRDICQRGTSLTIQCQVDSQVTMMFWYRQQPGQSLTLIATANQGSEATYESGFVIDKFPISRPNLTFSTLTVSNMSPEDSSIYLCSVLKGAGGYTFGSGTRLTVV.